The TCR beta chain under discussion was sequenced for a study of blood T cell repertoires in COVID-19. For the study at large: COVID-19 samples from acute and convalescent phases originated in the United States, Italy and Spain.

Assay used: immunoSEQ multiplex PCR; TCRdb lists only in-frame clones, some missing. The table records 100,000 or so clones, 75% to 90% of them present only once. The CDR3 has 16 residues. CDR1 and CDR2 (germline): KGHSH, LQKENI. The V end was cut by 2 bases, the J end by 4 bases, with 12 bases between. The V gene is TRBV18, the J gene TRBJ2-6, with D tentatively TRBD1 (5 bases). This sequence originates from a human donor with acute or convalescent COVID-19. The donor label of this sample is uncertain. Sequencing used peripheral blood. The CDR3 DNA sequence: TGTGCCAGCTCACCAGGGGAAGGGGTCGGGGCCAACGTCCTGACTTTC. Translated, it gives CASSPGEGVGANVLTF.